The next 8 T cell receptor beta chains were all read from a single sample in a study of OX40 agonist ivuxolimab in advanced cancers. This table comes from immunoSEQ multiplex PCR, and its TCRdb copy is limited to in-frame clones, with some not included. The sample has tens of thousands of clones, around 84% seen once. The sample here was CD4+ or CD8+ T cells sorted from blood, taken in a trial of the OX40 agonist ivuxolimab. Every receptor here comes from an adult with an advanced solid tumor such as melanoma, head and neck, liver or kidney cancer.

In DNA, the CDR3 is TGTGCCATGACAGCGCTTGGGCCCCAGCATTTT. Translating gives CAMTALGPQHF. The gene calls are TRBV10-3 and TRBJ1-5, with D perhaps matching TRBD1 (5 bases). This CDR3 region has 11 residues. Trimming took off 9 bases at V and 9 bases at J, with 12 bases between the two ends. Germline V CDR1 and CDR2: ENHRY, SYGVKD.

The CDR3, as DNA: TGCAGCGTTGAAGATGCGGGGGGCACTGAAGCTTTCTTT. It encodes CSVEDAGGTEAFF. The rearrangement links TRBV29-1 to TRBJ1-1; possible D gene TRBD1, 5 bases. This CDR3 comprises 13 residues. CDR1 SQVTM and CDR2 ANQGSEA come from the germline V gene. V lost 0 bases and J 4 bases, leaving 9 bases between the germline ends.

V gene TRBV28 combines with J gene TRBJ2-7, with a weak D call TRBD1 (5 bases). Trimming cost V 1 base and J 3 bases, with 10 bases left between them. Germline CDR1 MDHEN, CDR2 SYDVKM. The CDR3 is 14 amino acids. DNA for the CDR3: TGTGCCAGCAGTTTATTTTACAGGTTCTACGAGCAGTACTTC. Translating it yields CASSLFYRFYEQYF.

This chain joins TRBV6-5 and TRBJ2-5; the D is unclear. The CDR3 has 11 amino acids. Deletions cut 10 bases from V and 5 bases from J, with 11 bases between. Germline CDR1 and CDR2: MNHEY and SVGAGI. The CDR3 DNA sequence: TGTGCCACCACATTTGCCGAGACCCAGTACTTC. As protein: CATTFAETQYF.

The chain has TRBV11-3 and TRBJ1-1; 8 bases line up with TRBD1. V shed 9 bases and J 0 bases; nucleotides not matched to a gene: 3. There are 13 residues in the CDR3. Looked up from germline, CDR1 is SGHNT and CDR2 is YENEEA. The CDR3 region is CASTGGLNTEAFF. The CDR3 DNA is TGTGCCAGTACAGGGGGGCTGAACACTGAAGCTTTCTTT.

V and J are TRBV9 and TRBJ2-7; TRBD2 matches at 8 bases. The V segment lost 0 bases and the J segment 3 bases; nucleotides outside the gene matches: 8. The CDR3 is 16 residues long. Germline lookup yields CDR1 SGDLS and CDR2 YYNGEE. The DNA of the CDR3 is TGTGCCAGCAGCGTAGGGGGCGGGACTAGTTTCTACGAGCAGTACTTC. It encodes CASSVGGGTSFYEQYF.

Only one count was recorded for this clone. The chain has TRBV18 and TRBJ2-3, with 7 bases fitting TRBD1. The CDR3 is made up of 16 amino acids. Germline V CDR1 and CDR2: KGHSH, LQKENI. V lost 0 bases, J lost 2 bases, and 5 bases stayed unmatched. CDR3 DNA sequence: TGTGCCAGCTCACCACCCCGACAGGGATACACAGATACGCAGTATTTT. Encoded protein: CASSPPRQGYTDTQYF.

The chain uses TRBV7-3 and TRBJ2-1; no reliable D call. V was pared by 0 bases and J by 6 bases, with 9 bases between. Germline CDR1 SGHTA, CDR2 FQGTGA. CDR3 length: 14 amino acids. As DNA, the CDR3 is TGTGCCAGCAGCTTAACGTCTAGTGGCAATGAGCAGTTCTTC. Amino acid sequence: CASSLTSSGNEQFF.